The 2 T cell receptor beta chains below all came from one sample that was sequenced in a study of vaccination and CD4 T cells after COVID-19. Antigens of these TCRs are unknown. With the Oncomine TCR Beta short-read assay, DNA from cultured CD4+ T cells was sequenced. TCRdb ran MiXCR on the PCR reads and lists one entry per CDR3 protein. The repertoire has 6,500 to 10,000 distinct CDR3 sequences, more than 40% of them found once; the top ten carry approximately 19%. This sample's treatment: roughly 10-day PBMC culture with coronavirus spike peptide pools or control peptides (ViraFEST assay). From the unexposed donor, CD4+ T cells were collected ahead of the COVID-19 pandemic (2011-2018). Sequencing was performed on CD4+ T cells from blood, cultured in vitro. These receptors came from a human donor in good health.

This rearrangement joins TRBV6-1 to TRBJ1-1; D is ambiguous. The CDR3 consists of 11 residues. Germline V CDR1 and CDR2: MNHNS, SASEGT. V lost 9 bases to trimming and J lost 0 bases, with 5 bases between them. The CDR3 DNA is TGTGCCAGTCGAATGAACACTGAAGCTTTCTTT. Amino acid sequence: CASRMNTEAFF.

In its sample, this clonotype was seen a few times. The gene calls are TRBV4-1 and TRBJ2-3; 15 nucleotides agree with TRBD2. CDR1 is MGHRA and CDR2 is YSYEKL in the germline V gene. This CDR3 contains 16 residues. V shed 3 bases and J 4 bases; nucleotides not matched to a gene: 2. The CDR3 sequence: CASSHRTSGGADTQYF. CDR3 sequence (DNA): TGCGCCAGCAGCCATCGGACTAGCGGGGGGGCAGATACGCAGTATTTT.